Following are 29 T cell receptor beta chains from one sample sequenced in a study of CD8 T cells in ankylosing spondylitis. TCRdb used MiXCR to reprocess the 5' RACE reads, holding one entry per CDR3 protein. Of 200,000 to 250,000 distinct CDR3 sequences listed, roughly a tenth are singletons. Input material: blood, either unsorted or a sorted T cell fraction (not recorded which). Receptors were obtained from a male donor with ankylosing spondylitis or in good health (not recorded which).

The gene calls are TRBV11-2 and TRBJ2-3; possibly TRBD2 for D (5 bases). The CDR3 extends over 15 amino acids. The V gene's germline CDR1 is SGHAT and CDR2 FQNNGV. The V gene lost 2 bases and the J gene lost 4 bases, with 13 bases spanning the gap. The CDR3 spells CASSLYRGFADTQYF. CDR3 in DNA: TGTGCCAGCAGCTTATATCGGGGTTTTGCAGATACGCAGTATTTT.

This clonotype was seen only a few times. The CDR3 here is CSANIWGAYEQYF. The CDR3 coding sequence is TGCAGTGCTAATATTTGGGGGGCATACGAGCAGTACTTC. The chain has TRBV20-1 and TRBJ2-7; D may correspond to TRBD1 or TRBD2 (6 bases each). The CDR3 sequence is 13 residues long. Looked up from germline, CDR1 is DFQATT and CDR2 is SNEGSKA (reference sequence). V lost 4 bases and J lost 4, with 14 bases in between.

This chain links TRBV5-8 with TRBJ1-1; D not certain. CDR1 SGHTS and CDR2 YDEGEE come from the germline V gene. The CDR3 length is 15 residues. V lost 0 bases to trimming and J lost 0 bases, with 9 bases between them. CDR3 sequence (DNA): TGTGCCAGCAGCTTGGTGACCCCCTTGAACACTGAAGCTTTCTTT. Its protein product is CASSLVTPLNTEAFF.

Many counts were recorded for this clonotype. The chain employs TRBV20-1 and TRBJ1-5; D possibly corresponds to TRBD1 (5 bases). Between the trimmed V and J ends, which lost 3 bases and 0 bases, there was a span of 12 bases. The CDR3 sequence is 15 residues long. Germline CDR1 and CDR2: DFQATT and SNEGSKA (reference sequence). DNA of the CDR3: TGCAGTGCTAGCCGGGACGACTATAGCAATCAGCCCCAGCATTTT. This codes for CSASRDDYSNQPQHF.

There are a few counts of this clonotype. The chain uses TRBV5-8 and TRBJ2-1, with 7 nucleotides matching TRBD1. The CDR3 runs to 15 residues. V lost 0 bases to trimming and J lost 5 bases; unmatched junction nucleotides: 5. Germline V CDR1 and CDR2: SGHTS, YDEGEE. CDR3 in amino acids: CASSLGDRADNEQFF. The CDR3 nucleotides are TGTGCCAGCAGCTTGGGAGACAGGGCGGACAATGAGCAGTTCTTC. Complete variable domain (other parts from reference TRBV5-8 and TRBJ2-1): EAGVTQSPTHLIKTRGQQATLRCSPISGHTSVYWYQQALGLGLQFLLWYDEGEERNRGNFPPRFSGRQFPNYSSELNVNALELEDSALYLCASSLGDRADNEQFFGPGTRLTVL.

In this sample, this clonotype turned up many times. V and J are TRBV7-9 and TRBJ1-1; D remains unclear. The length of the CDR3 is 15 residues. Per germline, CDR1 SEHNR and CDR2 FQNEAQ (reference sequence). Trimming took 0 bases from V and 1 from J, leaving 9 bases between them. CDR3 in amino acids: CASSLAHNGNTEAFF. The CDR3 bases are TGTGCCAGCAGCTTAGCCCACAACGGGAACACTGAAGCTTTCTTT.

This clonotype was picked up many times. This chain links TRBV20-1 with TRBJ2-1, with D perhaps matching TRBD2 (5 bases). Between the trimmed V and J ends, which lost 6 bases and 6 bases, there was a span of 15 bases. Per the germline V gene, CDR1 is DFQATT and CDR2 is SNEGSKA (reference sequence). The CDR3 consists of 13 residues. CDR3 DNA sequence: TGCAGTGCGAACTATATCGGGGTCAATGAGCAGTTCTTC. Its translation is CSANYIGVNEQFF.

This clonotype came up many times. The chain recombines TRBV9 with TRBJ1-1; 11 bases line up with TRBD1. V trimming: 3 bases; J trimming: 10 bases; junction bases outside the gene matches: 5. CDR1 is SGDLS and CDR2 is YYNGEE in the germline V gene. This CDR3 comprises 13 residues. DNA of the CDR3: TGTGCCAGCAGCGCAGGACAGGGGGCCGGAGCTTTCTTT. As protein: CASSAGQGAGAFF.

This clonotype was detected many times. The CDR3 reads CAISEETSGSYEQYF. CDR3 coding DNA: TGTGCCATCAGTGAGGAAACTAGCGGATCCTACGAGCAGTACTTC. The J gene is TRBJ2-7, the V gene TRBV10-3, with 8 bases lining up with TRBD2. Germline values: CDR1 ENHRY, CDR2 SYGVKD. The CDR3 consists of 15 residues. J gave up 1 base and V 2 bases, and 4 bases lay outside the gene matches.

This clonotype was detected ten times or more. The chain links TRBV6-5 to TRBJ1-3; D not certain. The V end was cut by 3 bases, the J end by 0 bases, with 12 bases between. There are 16 residues in the CDR3. CDR1 is MNHEY, CDR2 SVGAGI, per germline. In nucleotides, the CDR3 is TGTGCCAGCAGTTATTCCCCAGGCCTCTCTGGAAACACCATATATTTT. Its translation is CASSYSPGLSGNTIYF.

As for this clonotype: This may come from a read error, since a much larger clone is one base off. The rearrangement links TRBV9 to TRBJ2-3; a weak D match, TRBD1 (6 bases). Germline values: CDR1 SGDLS, CDR2 YYNGEE. Trimming cost V 1 base and J 3 bases, with 12 bases left between them. The CDR3 has 15 residues. The CDR3 nucleotides are TGTGCCAGCAGCGTAACCGAGGGGGATACAGATACGCAGTATTTT. It codes for CASSVTEGDTDTQYF.

This clonotype was counted a few times. The chain carries TRBV2 and TRBJ2-7, with D maybe TRBD1 (6 bases). Germline CDR1 reads SNHLY; CDR2 reads FYNNEI. This CDR3 comprises 14 residues. Between the trimmed V and J ends, which lost 5 bases and 3 bases, there was a span of 14 bases. The CDR3 reads CASSFGQRGYEQYF. CDR3 DNA sequence: TGTGCCAGCAGTTTCGGACAGCGTGGCTACGAGCAGTACTTC.

This clonotype was detected many times. The chain links TRBV27 to TRBJ2-3; no clear D gene. The CDR3 has 12 residues. Germline lookup yields CDR1 MNHEY and CDR2 SMNVEV (reference sequence). The ends were cut back, 8 bases at V and 1 base at J, with 7 bases in the middle. The CDR3 sequence is CASGYGTDTQYF. The CDR3 DNA sequence: TGTGCCAGCGGGTACGGCACAGATACGCAGTATTTT.

This clonotype was recorded at least ten times. At one end, the junction sequence differs from germline, possibly due to a read error. This chain uses TRBV7-7 with TRBJ2-2; D remains ambiguous. CDR3 length equals 15 residues. CDR1 is SSHAT and CDR2 is FNYEAQ in the germline V gene (reference sequence). The CDR3 protein is CASSLGPLNTGELFF. As DNA, the CDR3 is TGTGCTAGCAGCTTAGGACCGTTGAACACCGGGGAGCTGTTTTTT.

The V and J genes are TRBV27 and TRBJ2-1, with D maybe TRBD2 (6 bases). Trimming removed 5 bases at V and 0 bases at J, with 17 bases between. The CDR3 spans 17 residues. The germline V gene encodes CDR1 MNHEY and CDR2 SMNVEV (reference sequence). In DNA, the CDR3 is TGTGCCAGCAGTGTACCGACTAGTATCCCCTCCTACAATGAGCAGTTCTTC. This sequence encodes CASSVPTSIPSYNEQFF.

This clonotype has at least ten counts. Germline is not matched at one junction end, which may reflect a read error. The J gene is TRBJ1-2, the V gene TRBV2; no firm D call. Looked up from germline, CDR1 is SNHLY and CDR2 is FYNNEI. This CDR3 has 13 residues. The CDR3 nucleotides are TGTGCCAGCCTGGGGTCGTCTAACTTTGGCTACACCTTC. Translating it yields CASLGSSNFGYTF.

This clonotype was observed many times. The chain carries TRBV5-1 and TRBJ2-7; 8 bases match TRBD1. CDR3 length: 14 amino acids. Germline loops: CDR1 SGHRS, CDR2 YFSETQ. The ends lost 4 bases at V and 2 bases at J; junction bases unmatched: 5. CDR3: CASSLQQGAYEQYF. CDR3 DNA sequence: TGCGCCAGCAGCCTGCAACAGGGGGCCTACGAGCAGTACTTC.

This chain links TRBV18 with TRBJ2-1; D is unresolved. The CDR3 covers 14 residues. Germline CDR1 is KGHSH and CDR2 is LQKENI. Trimming shortened V by 6 bases and J by 2 bases, and 11 bases separated the two germline ends. In nucleotides, the CDR3 is TGTGCCAGCTCTTTATTCCCGGCCTACAATGAGCAGTTCTTC. Its protein product is CASSLFPAYNEQFF.

The table lists this clonotype with many counts. The chain recombines TRBV5-6 with TRBJ1-1; 9 bases fit TRBD1. V gave up 3 bases and J gave up 2 bases; unmatched junction bases: 5. CDR1 SGHDT and CDR2 YYEEEE come from the germline V gene. CDR3 length equals 15 residues. The CDR3 region is CASSWDRELNTEAFF. CDR3 DNA sequence: TGTGCCAGCAGCTGGGACAGGGAGTTAAACACTGAAGCTTTCTTT.

This clonotype was seen ten or more times. The chain uses TRBV3-1 and TRBJ2-1; D may be TRBD2 (5 bases). The CDR3 has 16 amino acids. V gave up 3 bases and J gave up 6 bases, with 18 bases separating them. Germline V gene data show CDR1 as LGHDT and CDR2 as YNNKEL (reference sequence). Written as DNA, the CDR3 is TGTGCCAGCAGCCATTATCAAGCAGAGCGGTTCAATGAGCAGTTCTTC. It translates to CASSHYQAERFNEQFF.

This clonotype has at least ten counts. The J gene is TRBJ2-5, the V gene TRBV5-1; D gene uncertain. With 4 bases removed from V and 1 base from J, the gap between germline ends came to 8 bases. The CDR3 extends over 13 amino acids. From germline, CDR1 is SGHRS and CDR2 YFSETQ. CDR3 region: CASSPDTQETQYF. The CDR3 nucleotides are TGCGCCAGCAGCCCGGATACCCAAGAGACCCAGTACTTC.

This clonotype was seen repeatedly, ten times or more. The CDR3 coding sequence is TGTGCCAGCAGTGCCCTGGCAGGAAGAGAGACCCAGTACTTC. This encodes CASSALAGRETQYF. The chain joins TRBV28 to TRBJ2-5; D uncertain. This CDR3 has 14 residues. Germline V CDR1 and CDR2: MDHEN, SYDVKM. V was trimmed by 5 bases and J by 4 bases, leaving 14 bases between them.

This clonotype was found a few times. This chain connects TRBV5-5 to TRBJ1-5; 8 bases are a match to TRBD1. This CDR3 region has 16 residues. The trim removed 3 bases at V and 3 bases at J, leaving 8 bases unmatched. Germline V gives CDR1 SGHKS, CDR2 YYEKEE (reference sequence). CDR3 sequence reads: CASSSERTGTNQPQHF. The CDR3 DNA sequence: TGTGCCAGCAGCTCCGAACGGACAGGGACCAATCAGCCCCAGCATTTT.

This clonotype has ten or more counts. This sequence joins TRBV2 and TRBJ1-1, with TRBD1 matching over 11 bases. With 6 bases clipped from V and 4 bases from J, the junction kept 4 bases outside the gene matches. Germline V CDR1 and CDR2: SNHLY, FYNNEI. The CDR3 consists of 14 residues. In nucleotides, the CDR3 is TGTGCCAGCAGCCCCGGGACAGGGGGCACTGAAGCTTTCTTT. It is translated as CASSPGTGGTEAFF.

In its sample, this clonotype was seen once. Because the CDR3 is missing its conserved closing phenylalanine or tryptophan, this is likely a read error. This chain links TRBV5-1 with TRBJ2-3; D unclear. Germline values: CDR1 SGHRS, CDR2 YFSETQ. Trimming left V 0 bases short and J 9 bases short, with 8 bases between. The CDR3 is 12 amino acids. Here the CDR3 reads CASSLATGTQYL. The CDR3 DNA reads TGCGCCAGCAGCTTGGCCACCGGGACGCAGTATTTG.

The V and J genes are TRBV5-6 and TRBJ2-5, with D perhaps TRBD2 (5 bases). Germline V lookup: CDR1 SGHDT, CDR2 YYEEEE. V lost 3 bases and J 0 bases, leaving 12 bases between the germline ends. The CDR3 contains 15 residues. The CDR3 loop reads CASSSLSGNQETQYF. The CDR3 DNA reads TGTGCCAGCAGCTCTCTGTCGGGGAACCAAGAGACCCAGTACTTC.

This clonotype was seen at least ten times. This chain links TRBV5-8 with TRBJ2-6; possibly TRBD1 for D (5 bases). The CDR3 is made up of 16 amino acids. The V end was cut by 4 bases, the J end by 0 bases, with 11 bases between. CDR1 and CDR2 from the germline V gene are SGHTS and YDEGEE. CDR3 in DNA: TGTGCCAGCAGCACGAGACAGACCTCTGGGGCCAACGTCCTGACTTTC. This sequence encodes CASSTRQTSGANVLTF.

The chain joins TRBV20-1 to TRBJ1-1; D gene uncertain. The CDR3 has 15 residues. V was cut by 1 base and J by 0 bases, with 12 bases left in between. The germline V gene encodes CDR1 DFQATT and CDR2 SNEGSKA (reference sequence). Written as DNA, the CDR3 is TGCAGTGCTAGAGTGGATGGGCGCATGAACACTGAAGCTTTCTTT. Its protein is CSARVDGRMNTEAFF.

This clonotype was observed many times. The J gene is TRBJ1-5, the V gene TRBV19; D remains ambiguous. The CDR3 spans 14 residues. Germline V gene sequence: CDR1 LNHDA, CDR2 SQIVND (reference sequence). The germline V and J ends were trimmed by 7 bases and 2 bases, with 12 bases remaining between them. The CDR3 region is CASTATIGNQPQHF. CDR3 nucleotide sequence: TGTGCCAGTACCGCCACAATCGGCAATCAGCCCCAGCATTTT.